This entry features one T cell receptor beta chain sequence. These data are taken from a study of CD8 T cells in Susac syndrome. The controls were healthy donors who were matched for age and sex. Negative isolation was used for CD8+ and CD4+ T cells and FACS enrichment for TEMRA cells. The length of the CDR3 is 15 residues. Germline CDR1 reads SGHDT; CDR2 reads YYEEEE. With 4 bases removed from V and 5 bases from J, the gap between germline ends came to 18 bases. Reverse transcription of roughly 0.45 to 1 ug RNA was performed with random hexamers. Multiplex immunoSEQ PCR targeted 54 Vbeta and 13 Jbeta TCR beta segments. TCRdb processed the immunoSEQ multiplex PCR reads anew with MiXCR; each CDR3 protein has one entry. Of around 190,000 distinct CDR3 sequences listed, around 93% were seen once; the top ten hold 0.1%.

This TCR was sampled from a human donor in good health. The V and J genes are TRBV5-6 and TRBJ1-1; perhaps TRBD1 as D (6 bases). The sample consisted of CD4+ T cells from PBMCs. The CDR3 protein is CASSPQGKGETEAFF. CDR3 nucleotide sequence: TGTGCCAGCAGCCCCCAGGGGAAAGGTGAGACTGAAGCTTTCTTT.